A selection of T cell receptor beta chains follows, all from one sample in a study of control samples from healthy donors and cancer patients. Some clones are missing from TCRdb's copy, which holds only in-frame ones; the method was immunoSEQ multiplex PCR. The sample contains around 120,000 clones, more than 70% of which appear only once. Sample: blood. The origin of the receptors is a middle-aged man in good health. The CDR3 runs from the conserved cysteine through the conserved F or W. The D gene is left open where the match is weak. The listing skips clone size in some rows; elsewhere it reads once, few, many or a size class.

clone_size: -; j_call: TRBJ1-1; v_call: TRBV7-2; d_call: -; cdr3_aa: CASSFSGGASPFF; cdr3_nt: TGTGCCAGCAGCTTCTCGGGGGGGGCCTCTCCCTTCTTT
clone_size: -; j_call: TRBJ1-1; v_call: TRBV6-6; d_call: -; cdr3_aa: CASSSEGPGKALLNTEAFF; cdr3_nt: TGTGCCAGCAGCTCAGAAGGTCCAGGGAAAGCCCTATTGAACACTGAAGCTTTCTTT
clone_size: -; j_call: TRBJ1-2; v_call: TRBV15; d_call: -; cdr3_aa: CATSTNTGGYGYTF; cdr3_nt: TGTGCCACCAGCACTAATACTGGAGGCTATGGCTACACCTTC
clone_size: -; j_call: TRBJ2-7; v_call: TRBV3-1/TRBV3-2; d_call: -; cdr3_aa: CASSQTRGPFYEQYF; cdr3_nt: TGTGCCAGCAGCCAGACCAGGGGACCATTCTACGAGCAGTACTTC
clone_size: -; j_call: TRBJ1-6; v_call: TRBV19; d_call: TRBD1; cdr3_aa: CASRRQGYNSPLHF; cdr3_nt: TGTGCCAGTAGGCGACAGGGTTATAATTCACCCCTCCACTTT
clone_size: -; j_call: TRBJ1-1; v_call: TRBV27; d_call: TRBD1; cdr3_aa: CASSLNRGRHGTEAFF; cdr3_nt: TGTGCCAGCAGTCTAAACAGGGGGCGTCACGGCACTGAAGCTTTCTTT
clone_size: -; j_call: TRBJ1-2; v_call: TRBV7-2; d_call: -; cdr3_aa: CAGYGGYGYTF; cdr3_nt: TGTGCCGGATATGGGGGGTATGGCTACACCTTC
clone_size: -; j_call: TRBJ1-4; v_call: TRBV9; d_call: TRBD1; cdr3_aa: CASSVGKGQSEKLFF; cdr3_nt: TGTGCCAGCAGCGTCGGGAAGGGACAGTCTGAAAAACTGTTTTTT
clone_size: -; j_call: TRBJ1-4; v_call: TRBV6-6; d_call: -; cdr3_aa: CASSDRGGPTEKLFF; cdr3_nt: TGTGCCAGCAGTGACAGAGGGGGGCCGACTGAAAAACTGTTTTTT
clone_size: -; j_call: TRBJ1-2; v_call: TRBV24-1; d_call: -; cdr3_aa: CATSETGSQGYGYTF; cdr3_nt: TGTGCCACCAGTGAAACCGGGTCCCAAGGGTATGGCTACACCTTC
clone_size: -; j_call: TRBJ2-7; v_call: TRBV3-1/TRBV3-2; d_call: -; cdr3_aa: CASSQGRAGSYEQYF; cdr3_nt: TGTGCCAGCAGCCAAGGACGGGCAGGATCCTACGAGCAGTACTTC
clone_size: -; j_call: TRBJ2-2; v_call: TRBV29-1; d_call: -; cdr3_aa: CSVEGQRRTGELFF; cdr3_nt: TGCAGCGTAGAAGGACAAAGAAGGACCGGGGAGCTGTTTTTT
clone_size: -; j_call: TRBJ1-4; v_call: TRBV6-6; d_call: -; cdr3_aa: CASSTDATNEKLFF; cdr3_nt: TGTGCCAGCAGTACCGATGCAACTAATGAAAAACTGTTTTTT
clone_size: -; j_call: TRBJ1-2; v_call: TRBV7-9; d_call: TRBD1; cdr3_aa: CASSQGTGGIFNYGYTF; cdr3_nt: TGTGCCAGCAGCCAAGGGACAGGGGGCATTTTTAACTATGGCTACACCTTC
clone_size: -; j_call: TRBJ1-1; v_call: TRBV7-6; d_call: -; cdr3_aa: CASSPPRNTEAFF; cdr3_nt: TGTGCCAGCAGCCCCCCTCGGAACACCGAAGCTTTCTTT
clone_size: -; j_call: TRBJ2-7; v_call: TRBV6-6; d_call: TRBD1; cdr3_aa: CASSQGQGVYEQYF; cdr3_nt: TGTGCCAGCAGCCAGGGACAGGGGGTTTACGAGCAGTACTTC
clone_size: -; j_call: TRBJ1-2; v_call: TRBV19; d_call: TRBD1; cdr3_aa: CASSIGIEGGNYGYTF; cdr3_nt: TGTGCCAGTAGTATAGGAATTGAAGGGGGCAACTATGGCTACACCTTC
clone_size: -; j_call: TRBJ1-2; v_call: TRBV4-1; d_call: TRBD1; cdr3_aa: CASSHHVTGGRNYGYTF; cdr3_nt: TGCGCCAGCAGCCACCACGTTACAGGGGGCAGGAACTATGGCTACACCTTC
clone_size: few; j_call: TRBJ1-1; v_call: TRBV6-1; d_call: -; cdr3_aa: CASSELYGGGSEAFF; cdr3_nt: TGTGCCAGCAGTGAACTATACGGCGGGGGCTCTGAAGCTTTCTTT
clone_size: -; j_call: TRBJ1-2; v_call: TRBV2; d_call: -; cdr3_aa: CASSESANYGYTF; cdr3_nt: TGTGCCAGCAGTGAATCCGCTAACTATGGCTACACCTTC